Presented here are 11 T cell receptor beta chains from one specimen sequenced in a study of cytomegalovirus exposure and HLA in healthy donors. This PCR relied on a set of 60 Vbeta primers and 13 Jbeta primers. Clones were read by immunoSEQ multiplex PCR, and TCRdb kept only the in-frame ones, dropping some. Its table records some 60,000 clones. Sequencing was performed on PBMCs. The source is a male donor in good health and CMV-seronegative.

The chain is built from TRBV27 and TRBJ2-2, with 8 nucleotides matching TRBD2. CDR1 is MNHEY, CDR2 SMNVEV, per germline (reference sequence). The V segment lost 11 bases and the J segment 7 bases; nucleotides outside the gene matches: 12. CDR3 length: 14 amino acids. In DNA form, the CDR3 reads TGTGCCTCGGGAGGGGGGCGCGCGGTCGGGGAGCTGTTTTTT. Protein product: CASGGGRAVGELFF.

The chain uses TRBV5-1 and TRBJ2-3; TRBD2 aligns across 7 bases. With V trimmed by 5 bases and J by 4 bases, 7 bases remained unmatched. Looked up from germline, CDR1 is SGHRS and CDR2 is YFSETQ. The CDR3 contains 14 residues. In DNA form, the CDR3 reads TGCGCCAGCAGTCTGGGGGGGGGTCCAGATACGCAGTATTTT. Its protein product is CASSLGGGPDTQYF.

This chain connects TRBV11-3 to TRBJ2-2, with D unclear. Germline CDR1 SGHNT, CDR2 YENEEA. The ends were cut back, 2 bases at V and 0 bases at J, with 4 bases in the middle. The CDR3 contains 14 residues. CDR3: CASSLNSNTGELFF. Written as DNA, the CDR3 is TGTGCCAGCAGCTTAAACTCGAACACCGGGGAGCTGTTTTTT.

This chain links TRBV2 with TRBJ1-5; a weak D match, TRBD1 (6 bases). Per germline, CDR1 SNHLY and CDR2 FYNNEI. Between the trimmed V and J ends, which lost 4 bases and 2 bases, there was a span of 12 bases. This CDR3 contains 15 residues. The CDR3 loop is CASSVTGQGNQPQHF. For the CDR3, the DNA is TGTGCCAGCAGTGTGACAGGCCAGGGCAATCAGCCCCAGCATTTT.

This chain connects TRBV7-2 to TRBJ2-5; maybe TRBD1 (5 bases). Germline lookup yields CDR1 SGHTA and CDR2 FQGNSA. V was clipped by 3 bases and J by 7 bases, with 15 bases between them. The length of the CDR3 is 14 residues. The CDR3 sequence is CASSFDRTPGTQYF. The CDR3 nucleotides are TGTGCCAGCAGCTTTGACAGAACCCCGGGGACCCAGTACTTC.

As for this clone: This CDR3 is also generated by other DNA sequences in the sample. This sequence joins TRBV18 and TRBJ2-5, with D possibly being TRBD2 (6 bases). Trimming cost V 6 bases and J 5 bases, with 13 bases left between them. CDR1 is KGHSH, CDR2 LQKENI, per germline. The CDR3 consists of 13 residues. The CDR3 sequence is CASSPGLQETQYF. CDR3 sequence (DNA): TGTGCCAGCTCGCCGGGACTCCAGGAGACCCAGTACTTC.

The CDR3, as DNA: TGCGCCAGCAGCCAAGAAGGGCGGGGGTCGGGCTACACCTTC. Protein product: CASSQEGRGSGYTF. The chain joins TRBV4-3 to TRBJ1-2, with D perhaps TRBD1 (5 bases). The ends were cut back, 0 bases at V and 8 bases at J, with 13 bases in the middle. Per germline, CDR1 LGHNA and CDR2 YSLEER. The CDR3 is 14 residues long.

This sequence joins TRBV7-6 and TRBJ1-2, with 9 nucleotides matching TRBD1. The length of the CDR3 is 17 residues. The V gene end was trimmed by 5 bases and the J gene end by 5 bases; junction bases not matched to a gene: 15. Per germline, CDR1 SGHVS and CDR2 FNYEAQ. The CDR3 nucleotides are TGTGCCAGCAGCGTGGAGACAGGGGGTGCCGGGGTGTATGGCTACACCTTC. Translation gives CASSVETGGAGVYGYTF.

V is TRBV4-3 and J is TRBJ2-1; weak D call: TRBD2 (6 bases). Per the germline V gene, CDR1 is LGHNA and CDR2 is YSLEER. Trimming took off 0 bases at V and 0 bases at J, with 12 bases between the two ends. The CDR3 contains 17 residues. The DNA for the CDR3 is TGCGCCAGCAGCCAAGATAGGGAGGCCTTCTCCTACAATGAGCAGTTCTTC. Amino acid sequence: CASSQDREAFSYNEQFF.

The J gene is TRBJ2-4, the V gene TRBV30, with TRBD2 identical over 10 bases. The trim removed 5 bases at V and 4 bases at J, leaving 8 bases unmatched. This CDR3 contains 15 residues. Per germline, CDR1 GTSNPN and CDR2 SVGIG (reference sequence). The CDR3: CAWAIAGGGKNIQYF. CDR3 coding DNA: TGTGCCTGGGCTATAGCGGGGGGAGGTAAAAACATTCAGTACTTC.

This chain joins TRBV10-3 and TRBJ1-2; perhaps TRBD1 as D (5 bases). Trimming stripped 3 bases from V and 8 bases from J, with 10 bases between. Germline V gives CDR1 ENHRY, CDR2 SYGVKD. This CDR3 comprises 12 residues. CDR3 amino acids: CAISDGGGGYTF. As DNA, the CDR3 is TGTGCCATCAGTGACGGGGGAGGGGGCTACACCTTC.